This TCR beta chain was captured in a study of PD-1 blockade in mismatch repair-deficient tumors. For the study at large: Patients had 12 to 13 mismatch repair-deficient cancer types and were previously treated and progressing. Overall study findings and caveats: Rapid post-treatment expansion, then contraction, generally preceding radiologic response, marked tumor-resident clones.

This CDR3 has 13 amino acids. Germline CDR1 and CDR2: SGHTA and FQGNSA. Trimming shortened V by 6 bases and J by 7 bases, and 15 bases separated the two germline ends. PCR or immunohistochemistry showed mismatch repair deficiency in every enrolled patient. The TCR-sequenced patients were a few responders to pembrolizumab. With respect to this clone: Its antigen is unknown.

TCRdb keeps only in-frame clones here, not all; method: immunoSEQ multiplex PCR. The table shows 40,000 to 60,000 clones, with roughly 75% occurring only once. Source: peripheral blood, taken 4 weeks after starting pembrolizumab. The rearrangement uses TRBV7-2 and TRBJ1-1; a weak D match, TRBD1 (5 bases). The receptor was derived from an adult with mismatch repair-deficient cancer. CDR3 in DNA: TGTGCCAGCAGACCGAACCGGGACGGTGAAGCTTTCTTT. Its protein product is CASRPNRDGEAFF.